This TCR beta chain was sequenced in a study of CD4 T cells in relation to SARS-CoV-2 and coronaviruses. Study at large: ViraFEST: roughly ten-day antigen culture of PBMCs, then TCR beta CDR3 sequencing. Shared crossreactive spike epitopes were mapped to their HLA restriction. Patient ages ranged from 21 to 72, median 38.

As for this clone: The antigen is unknown.

CDR1 GTSNPN and CDR2 SVGIG come from the germline V gene (reference sequence). Trimming took 5 bases from V and 7 from J, leaving 15 bases between them. The CDR3 loop spans 13 amino acids. Method: immunoSEQ multiplex PCR; TCRdb's copy keeps in-frame clones and lacks some. The table shows roughly 41,000 clones, with less than 85% occurring only once. The TCR sequence derives from an adult with COVID-19. The chain couples TRBV30 to TRBJ2-1; possible D gene TRBD2, 6 bases. Source material: naive CD4+ T cells from PBMCs, cultured in vitro. The sample's subset: naive CD4+ T cells isolated by negative enrichment. CDR3: CAWGKGLPNEQFF. The CDR3 nucleotides read TGTGCCTGGGGAAAGGGACTCCCTAATGAGCAGTTCTTC.